The 2 T cell receptor beta chains given below trace back to one sample, sequenced in a study of T cell responses to AZD1222 COVID-19 vaccine. Only in-frame clones appear in the TCRdb table, and some are missing; sequencing was by immunoSEQ multiplex PCR. The sample lists approximately 97,000 clones; about 90% were seen once. The source material was peripheral blood, sampled on day 0 of AZD1222 vaccination. The receptors shown here come from an adult in good health.

This chain joins TRBV6-6 and TRBJ1-4, with unresolved D. CDR1 and CDR2 (germline): MNHNY, SVGAGI (reference sequence). This CDR3 is 13 amino acids long. Trimming stripped 11 bases from V and 1 base from J, with 11 bases between. In nucleotides, the CDR3 is TGTGCCGGTGGGCCGGGAACTAATGAAAAACTGTTTTTT. It translates to CAGGPGTNEKLFF.

The CDR3 DNA sequence: TGCGCCAGCAGCTTGGCGGGGCGTTCCTACGAGCAGTACTTC. Its translation: CASSLAGRSYEQYF. The chain joins TRBV5-1 to TRBJ2-7; D tentatively fits TRBD1 or TRBD2 (5 bases each). CDR1 SGHRS and CDR2 YFSETQ come from the germline V gene. This CDR3 is built from 14 residues. V dropped 0 bases and J dropped 1 base, with 8 bases sitting between them.